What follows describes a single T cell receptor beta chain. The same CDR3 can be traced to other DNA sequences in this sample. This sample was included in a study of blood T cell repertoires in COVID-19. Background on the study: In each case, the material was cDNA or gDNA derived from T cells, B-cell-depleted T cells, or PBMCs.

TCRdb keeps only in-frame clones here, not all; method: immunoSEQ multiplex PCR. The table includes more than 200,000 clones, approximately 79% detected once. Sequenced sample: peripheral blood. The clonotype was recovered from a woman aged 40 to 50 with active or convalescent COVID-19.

The CDR3 sequence: CASGRTENTEAFF. The CDR3 DNA is TGTGCCAGCGGAAGGACAGAGAACACTGAAGCTTTCTTT. The chain links TRBV12-3 or TRBV12-4 to TRBJ1-1; tentatively, D is TRBD1 (6 bases). This CDR3 spans 13 amino acids. Trimming cost V 8 bases and J 1 base, with 11 bases left between them.